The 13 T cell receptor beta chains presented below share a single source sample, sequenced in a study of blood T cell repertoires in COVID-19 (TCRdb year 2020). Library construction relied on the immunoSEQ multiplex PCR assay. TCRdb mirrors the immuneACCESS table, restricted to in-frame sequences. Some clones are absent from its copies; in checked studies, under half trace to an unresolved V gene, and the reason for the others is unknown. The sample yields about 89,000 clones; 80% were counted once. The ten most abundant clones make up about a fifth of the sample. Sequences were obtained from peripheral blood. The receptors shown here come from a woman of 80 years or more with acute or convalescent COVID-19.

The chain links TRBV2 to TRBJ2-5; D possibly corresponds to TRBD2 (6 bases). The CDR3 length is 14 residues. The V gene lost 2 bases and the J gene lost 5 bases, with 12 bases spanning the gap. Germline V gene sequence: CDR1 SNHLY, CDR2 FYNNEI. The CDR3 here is CASSERGRWETQYF. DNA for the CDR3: TGTGCCAGCAGTGAACGGGGGAGGTGGGAGACCCAGTACTTC. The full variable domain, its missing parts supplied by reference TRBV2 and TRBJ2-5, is EPEVTQTPSHQVTQMGQEVILRCVPISNHLYFYWYRQILGQKVEFLVSFYNNEISEKSEIFDDQFSVERPDGSNFTLKIRSTKLEDSAMYFCASSERGRWETQYFGPGTRLLVL.

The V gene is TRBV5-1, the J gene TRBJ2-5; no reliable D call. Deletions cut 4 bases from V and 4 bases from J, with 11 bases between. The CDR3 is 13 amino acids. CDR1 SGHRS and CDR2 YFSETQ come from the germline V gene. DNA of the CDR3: TGCGCCAGCAGCCGCCCCCCGGGAGAGACCCAGTACTTC. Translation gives CASSRPPGETQYF.

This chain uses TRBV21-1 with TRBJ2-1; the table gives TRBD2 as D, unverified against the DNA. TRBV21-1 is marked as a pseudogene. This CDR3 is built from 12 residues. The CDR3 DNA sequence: TGTGCCAGTACCCGGGTTGACAATGAGCAGTTCTTC. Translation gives CASTRVDNEQFF.

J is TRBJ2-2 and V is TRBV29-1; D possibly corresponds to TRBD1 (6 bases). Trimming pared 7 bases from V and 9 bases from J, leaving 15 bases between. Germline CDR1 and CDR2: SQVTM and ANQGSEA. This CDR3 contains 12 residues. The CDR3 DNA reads TGCAGCGCCAAGTACAGGGTCCGGGAGCTGTTTTTT. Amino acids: CSAKYRVRELFF.

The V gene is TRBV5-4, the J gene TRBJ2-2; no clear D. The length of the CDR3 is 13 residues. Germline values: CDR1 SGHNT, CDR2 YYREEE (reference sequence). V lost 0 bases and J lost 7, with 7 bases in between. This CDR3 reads CASSLANSGELFF. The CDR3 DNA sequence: TGTGCCAGCAGCTTGGCCAATAGCGGGGAGCTGTTTTTT.

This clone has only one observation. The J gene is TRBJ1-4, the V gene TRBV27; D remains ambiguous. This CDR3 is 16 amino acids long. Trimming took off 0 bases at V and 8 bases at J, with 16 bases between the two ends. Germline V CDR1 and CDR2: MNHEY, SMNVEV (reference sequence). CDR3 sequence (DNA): TGTGCCAGCAGTTTATCGATCGCAGGAGGTGGGGAAAAACTGTTTTTT. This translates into CASSLSIAGGGEKLFF. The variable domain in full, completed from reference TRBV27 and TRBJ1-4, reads EAQVTQNPRYLITVTGKKLTVTCSQNMNHEYMSWYRQDPGLGLRQIYYSMNVEVTDKGDVPEGYKVSRKEKRNFPLILESPSPNQTSLYFCASSLSIAGGGEKLFFGSGTQLSVL.

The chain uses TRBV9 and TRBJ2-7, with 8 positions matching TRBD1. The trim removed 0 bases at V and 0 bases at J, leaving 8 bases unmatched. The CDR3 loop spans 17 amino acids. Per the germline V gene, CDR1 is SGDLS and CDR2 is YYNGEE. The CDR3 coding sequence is TGTGCCAGCAGCGTAGGGGGACAGGCTCCTAGCTCCTACGAGCAGTACTTC. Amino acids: CASSVGGQAPSSYEQYF.

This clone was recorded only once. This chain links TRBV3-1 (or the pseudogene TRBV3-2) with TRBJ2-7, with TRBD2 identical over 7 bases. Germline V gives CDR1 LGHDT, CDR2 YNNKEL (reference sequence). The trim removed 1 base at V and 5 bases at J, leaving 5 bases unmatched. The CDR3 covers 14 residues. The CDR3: CASSQGGSVDEQYF. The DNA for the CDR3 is TGTGCCAGCAGCCAAGGCGGGAGCGTCGACGAGCAGTACTTC.

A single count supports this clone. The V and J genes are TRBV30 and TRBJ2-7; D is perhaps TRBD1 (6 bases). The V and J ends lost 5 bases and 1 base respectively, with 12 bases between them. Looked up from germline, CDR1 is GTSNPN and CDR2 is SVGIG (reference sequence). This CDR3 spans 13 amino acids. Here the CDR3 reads CAWVPGVSYEQYF. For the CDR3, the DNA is TGTGCCTGGGTTCCAGGGGTATCCTACGAGCAGTACTTC.

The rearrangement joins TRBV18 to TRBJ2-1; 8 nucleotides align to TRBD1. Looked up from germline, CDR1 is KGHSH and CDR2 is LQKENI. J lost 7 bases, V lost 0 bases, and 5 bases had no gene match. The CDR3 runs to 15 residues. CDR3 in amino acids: CASSPPDRAGNEQFF. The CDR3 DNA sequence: TGTGCCAGCTCACCACCGGACAGGGCGGGAAATGAGCAGTTCTTC. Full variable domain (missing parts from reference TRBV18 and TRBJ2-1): NAGVMQNPRHLVRRRGQEARLRCSPMKGHSHVYWYRQLPEEGLKFMVYLQKENIIDESGMPKERFSAEFPKEGPSILRIQQVVRGDSAAYFCASSPPDRAGNEQFFGPGTRLTVL.

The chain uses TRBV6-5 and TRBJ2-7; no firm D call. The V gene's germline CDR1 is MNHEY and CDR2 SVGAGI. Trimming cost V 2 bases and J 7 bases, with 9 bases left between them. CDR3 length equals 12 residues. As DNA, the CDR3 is TGTGCCAGCAGTTACGGTACCCGGGAGCAGTACTTC. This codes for CASSYGTREQYF.

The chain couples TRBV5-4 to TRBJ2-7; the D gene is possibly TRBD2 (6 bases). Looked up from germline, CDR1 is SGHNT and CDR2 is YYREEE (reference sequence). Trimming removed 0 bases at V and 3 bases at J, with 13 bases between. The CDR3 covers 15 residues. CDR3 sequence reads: CASSLGSGGYYEQYF. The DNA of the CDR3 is TGTGCCAGCAGCTTGGGGTCCGGGGGATACTACGAGCAGTACTTC.

The CDR3 reads CARSIQGAPDTQYF. The DNA of the CDR3 is TGTGCCCGTAGCATTCAGGGGGCTCCAGATACGCAGTATTTT. The chain has TRBV30 and TRBJ2-3; 8 bases agree with TRBD1. Germline V gives CDR1 GTSNPN, CDR2 SVGIG (reference sequence). The CDR3 totals 14 residues. The J segment lost 4 bases and the V segment lost 8 bases, leaving 11 bases of the junction unmatched.